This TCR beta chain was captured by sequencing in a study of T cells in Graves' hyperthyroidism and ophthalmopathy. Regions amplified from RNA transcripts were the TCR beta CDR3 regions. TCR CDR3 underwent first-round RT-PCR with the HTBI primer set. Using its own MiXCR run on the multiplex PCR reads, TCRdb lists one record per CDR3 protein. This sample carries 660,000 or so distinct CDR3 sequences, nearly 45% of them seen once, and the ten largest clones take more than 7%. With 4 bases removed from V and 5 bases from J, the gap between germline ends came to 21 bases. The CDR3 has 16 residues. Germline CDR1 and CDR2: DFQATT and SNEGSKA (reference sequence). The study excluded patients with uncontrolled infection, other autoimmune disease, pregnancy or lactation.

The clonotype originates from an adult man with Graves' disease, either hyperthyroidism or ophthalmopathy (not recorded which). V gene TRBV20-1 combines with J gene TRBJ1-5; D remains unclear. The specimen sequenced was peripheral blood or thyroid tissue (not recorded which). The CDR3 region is CSAKDRGNSDYQPQHF. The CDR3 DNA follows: TGCAGTGCTAAAGATAGAGGGAATTCGGATTATCAGCCCCAGCATTTT.